What follows are 19 T cell receptor beta chains derived from one specimen sequenced in a study of technical replicates of blood from a handful of donors. Produced via immunoSEQ multiplex PCR; TCRdb's table is partial and in-frame only. In the table there are some 12,000 clones, around 95% of which are singletons. Sequencing was carried out using PBMCs. These receptors were collected from a human donor in good health.

V is TRBV19 and J is TRBJ2-7; D is possibly TRBD2 (5 bases). The CDR3 covers 14 residues. V was pared by 1 base and J by 1 base, with 8 bases between. CDR1 is LNHDA, CDR2 SQIVND, per germline (reference sequence). CDR3 nucleotides: TGTGCCAGTAGTATAGGGACTCCGTCCTACGAGCAGTACTTC. It codes for CASSIGTPSYEQYF.

This clone appeared once. This chain uses TRBV5-8 with TRBJ1-1, with 11 nucleotides matching TRBD1. This CDR3 spans 15 amino acids. Germline V lookup: CDR1 SGHTS, CDR2 YDEGEE. V shed 4 bases and J 6 bases; nucleotides not matched to a gene: 8. This CDR3 reads CASSPGPGQGAEAFF. The CDR3, as DNA: TGTGCCAGCAGCCCGGGTCCGGGACAGGGGGCTGAAGCTTTCTTT.

This clone is a singleton in its sample. V is TRBV6-1 and J is TRBJ2-5, with D possibly TRBD1 on 6 matching bases. The CDR3 runs 13 residues. V lost 6 bases and J lost 5, with 13 bases in between. Per germline, CDR1 MNHNS and CDR2 SASEGT. Here the CDR3 DNA reads TGTGCCAGCAGGTTACAGGGTCGGGAGACCCAGTACTTC. Protein product: CASRLQGRETQYF.

The chain uses TRBV29-1 and TRBJ2-3; D is undetermined. The germline gives CDR1 SQVTM, CDR2 ANQGSEA. The V end lost 1 base, the J end lost 2 bases, and 10 bases lay between the germline ends. This CDR3 has 14 residues. The CDR3 protein is CSVEGGFATDTQYF. CDR3 nucleotides: TGCAGCGTTGAAGGAGGATTCGCCACAGATACGCAGTATTTT.

This chain joins TRBV6-1 and TRBJ2-7, with 7 bases that match TRBD1. Trimming cost V 7 bases and J 3 bases; bases outside gene matches: 6. This CDR3 contains 13 residues. The germline V gene has CDR1 MNHNS and CDR2 SASEGT. Written as DNA, the CDR3 is TGTGCCAGCACCGAAGACAGGGACTACGAGCAGTACTTC. It codes for CASTEDRDYEQYF.

This clone appeared a few times. The CDR3 spells CASSSADGEQYF. The CDR3 DNA reads as TGTGCCAGCAGCTCGGCGGATGGCGAGCAGTACTTC. The V call is TRBV7-7, the J call TRBJ2-7, with D uncertain. In germline, CDR1 is SSHAT, CDR2 FNYEAQ (reference sequence). The CDR3 length is 12 residues. The V end lost 4 bases, the J end lost 6 bases, and 10 bases lay between the germline ends.

The genes are TRBV11-3 and TRBJ1-1; D gene ambiguous. This CDR3 spans 12 amino acids. CDR1 and CDR2 (germline): SGHNT, YENEEA. The V gene lost 2 bases and the J gene lost 4 bases, with 5 bases spanning the gap. In DNA form, the CDR3 reads TGTGCCAGCAGCTTAAGAGGCACTGAAGCTTTCTTT. This codes for CASSLRGTEAFF.

This clone appeared a single time. This chain connects TRBV28 to TRBJ2-2; D may be TRBD1 (6 bases). Germline CDR1 reads MDHEN; CDR2 reads SYDVKM. CDR3 size: 14 residues. The V end was cut by 2 bases, the J end by 7 bases, with 11 bases between. CDR3 protein: CASSLESGVGELFF. The CDR3 region has the DNA TGTGCCAGCAGTTTAGAATCAGGGGTCGGGGAGCTGTTTTTT.

This chain joins TRBV15 and TRBJ2-1; 15 bases match TRBD2. V lost 3 bases to trimming and J lost 9 bases; unmatched junction nucleotides: 12. Germline values: CDR1 LNHNV, CDR2 YYDKDF (reference sequence). The CDR3 covers 18 residues. CDR3 sequence (DNA): TGTGCCACCAGCAGGGACGCCGGGACTAGCGGGAGGACCGGTGAGCAGTTCTTC. Protein product: CATSRDAGTSGRTGEQFF.

This chain joins TRBV9 and TRBJ2-1, with TRBD2 identical over 11 bases. This CDR3 region has 17 residues. The J segment lost 7 bases and the V segment lost 0 bases, leaving 9 bases of the junction unmatched. Looked up from germline, CDR1 is SGDLS and CDR2 is YYNGEE. The CDR3 coding sequence is TGTGCCAGCAGCGTAGGGGCTAGCGGGAGGCCGTGGAATGAGCAGTTCTTC. It yields the protein CASSVGASGRPWNEQFF.

The chain joins TRBV5-4 to TRBJ2-2; 13 nucleotides agree with TRBD2. The CDR3 has 16 residues. The germline CDR1 and CDR2 sequences are SGHNT and YYREEE (reference sequence). V was clipped by 3 bases and J by 6 bases; unmatched bases: 5. The CDR3 DNA reads TGTGCCAGCAGCTCACTAGCGGGAGGGCCGTCCGGGGAGCTGTTTTTT. This codes for CASSSLAGGPSGELFF.

The chain recombines TRBV4-1 with TRBJ2-7; the D gene is possibly TRBD2 (5 bases). CDR3 size: 12 residues. Germline V CDR1 and CDR2: MGHRA, YSYEKL. V lost 6 bases and J lost 3, with 9 bases in between. CDR3 DNA: TGCGCCAGCAGGGGAGATGGCTACGAGCAGTACTTC. Translated, it gives CASRGDGYEQYF.

The chain couples TRBV4-1 to TRBJ2-3; tentatively, D is TRBD2 (6 bases). CDR3 size: 15 residues. In germline, CDR1 is MGHRA, CDR2 YSYEKL. Trimming took off 4 bases at V and 5 bases at J, with 16 bases between the two ends. Here the CDR3 DNA reads TGCGCCAGCAGCCGCACGGGGGTGGAGGGAGATACGCAGTATTTT. Encoded protein: CASSRTGVEGDTQYF.

In regard to this clone: Relative to the germline gene, one junction end is altered; a read error may explain this. The chain has TRBV2 and TRBJ1-1; 9 bases line up with TRBD1. This CDR3 contains 16 residues. Germline CDR1 and CDR2: SNHLY and FYNNEI. CDR3 loop: CASSEAYRGPVLRAFF. CDR3 bases: TGTGCCAGCAGCGAAGCTTACAGGGGGCCGGTCTTACGGGCTTTCTTT.

The chain is built from TRBV29-1 and TRBJ2-7; 8 positions agree with TRBD2. V lost 1 base and J lost 3; bases outside the gene matches: 5. The CDR3 extends over 14 amino acids. Germline loops: CDR1 SQVTM, CDR2 ANQGSEA. CDR3 amino acids: CSVEGGTSYYEQYF. CDR3 coding DNA: TGCAGCGTTGAAGGAGGGACTAGTTACTACGAGCAGTACTTC.

The chain joins TRBV18 to TRBJ2-1; perhaps TRBD1 as D (6 bases). Trimming took off 6 bases at V and 8 bases at J, with 14 bases between the two ends. The CDR3 runs to 13 residues. CDR1 KGHSH and CDR2 LQKENI come from the germline V gene. CDR3 amino acids: CASSRLGGDEQFF. The CDR3 DNA is TGTGCCAGCTCGCGGCTAGGGGGAGATGAGCAGTTCTTC.

The chain combines TRBV7-8 with TRBJ2-1, with 15 positions matching TRBD2. The CDR3 length is 17 residues. Losses at the gene ends were 5 bases for V and 6 bases for J; bases not matched to a gene: 8. In germline, CDR1 is SGHVS, CDR2 FQNEAQ. The DNA for the CDR3 is TGTGCCAGCAGCAACCCGGGACTAGCGGGAGGAGGCAATGAGCAGTTCTTC. Its translation is CASSNPGLAGGGNEQFF.

V usage is TRBV30 and J usage is TRBJ1-2; TRBD1 might be the D (5 bases). Germline values: CDR1 GTSNPN, CDR2 SVGIG (reference sequence). CDR3 length equals 15 residues. With 1 base removed from V and 2 bases from J, the gap between germline ends came to 14 bases. The CDR3 DNA reads TGTGCCTGGAGTGGTAGACAGCCTCGGAACTATGGCTACACCTTC. Translated: CAWSGRQPRNYGYTF.

The chain carries TRBV19 and TRBJ1-1, with 7 bases identical to TRBD1. Germline V gives CDR1 LNHDA, CDR2 SQIVND (reference sequence). The CDR3 is made up of 14 amino acids. The V segment lost 6 bases and the J segment 2 bases; nucleotides outside the gene matches: 6. The CDR3 sequence: CASRRDRVNTEAFF. As DNA, the CDR3 is TGTGCCAGTAGACGGGACAGAGTCAACACTGAAGCTTTCTTT.